These T cell receptor beta chains were read from a single sample in a study of spatial heterogeneity in lung cancer. TCRdb ran MiXCR on the 5' RACE reads and lists one entry per CDR3 protein. The top ten clones hold 2.9% of a sample with 50,000 to 55,000 distinct CDR3 sequences, about 7% of them seen once. Sequenced material: PBMCs, taken at surgery. Every receptor here comes from a female donor with early-stage non-small cell lung cancer. CDR3s include the opening cysteine and the closing phenylalanine or tryptophan. The order of the fields is J gene, clone size, V gene, D gene, CDR3 protein, CDR3 DNA. A D gene is named only where the DNA matches it firmly. Size is stated for part of the rows, as once, few or many counts, or as a class when the clone is expanded.

>TRBJ1-2|many|TRBV6-6|.
CASRTVDGYTF
TGTGCCAGCCGGACAGTGGATGGCTACACCTTC
>TRBJ1-4|few|TRBV28|.
CASSPPNEKLFF
TGTGCCAGCAGTCCGCCTAATGAAAAACTGTTTTTT
>TRBJ2-4|many|TRBV2|.
CASSSVVAKNIQYF
TGTGCCAGCAGTTCGGTGGTAGCCAAAAACATTCAGTACTTC
>TRBJ2-3|many|TRBV9|.
CASSPSTDTQYF
TGTGCCAGCAGCCCGAGCACAGATACGCAGTATTTT
>TRBJ1-3|.|TRBV9|.
CASSPTGYGNTIYF
TGTGCCAGCAGCCCGACCGGGTACGGAAACACCATATATTTT
>TRBJ1-1|few|TRBV7-2|.
CASSSLRWQTEAFF
TGTGCCAGCAGCTCCTTACGTTGGCAAACTGAAGCTTTCTTT
>TRBJ2-7|many|TRBV29-1|TRBD1
CSVRDSYEQYF
TGCAGCGTTAGGGACAGCTACGAGCAGTACTTC
>TRBJ2-5|.|TRBV5-5|TRBD2
CASRQTSVRETQYF
TGTGCCAGCAGGCAGACTAGCGTAAGGGAGACCCAGTACTTC
>TRBJ2-1|once|TRBV4-1|.
CASSEGLGALEYNEQFF
TGCGCCAGCAGCGAAGGCCTAGGAGCGCTAGAGTACAATGAGCAGTTCTTC
>TRBJ2-3|many|TRBV2|.
CASSNYGATIDTQYF
TGTGCCAGCAGTAATTACGGGGCCACCATAGATACGCAGTATTTT
>TRBJ2-1|few|TRBV5-1|.
CASSGVVGNEQFF
TGCGCCAGCAGCGGGGTGGTGGGCAATGAGCAGTTCTTC
>TRBJ2-7|few|TRBV20-1|TRBD1
CSATPGQGSYEQYF
TGCAGTGCTACACCGGGACAGGGCTCCTACGAGCAGTACTTC
>TRBJ2-2|.|TRBV9|TRBD1
CASSEPGQAGNTGELFF
TGTGCCAGCAGCGAACCCGGACAGGCGGGGAACACCGGGGAGCTGTTTTTT
>TRBJ1-5|many|TRBV6-1|.
CASSPRGGNQPQHF
TGTGCCAGCAGTCCCCGCGGAGGCAATCAGCCCCAGCATTTT
>TRBJ2-3|.|TRBV10-3|.
CAISGTTVTSMDTQYF
TGTGCCATCAGTGGGACGACAGTAACGTCGATGGATACGCAGTATTTT
>TRBJ1-1|.|TRBV5-1|.
CASSLVLGGRLEAFF
TGCGCCAGCAGCTTGGTTTTGGGGGGAAGGCTTGAAGCTTTCTTT
>TRBJ1-6|many|TRBV20-1|.
CSARDAENSPLHF
TGCAGTGCTAGAGATGCAGAAAATTCACCCCTCCACTTT
>TRBJ2-7|many|TRBV29-1|TRBD1
CSVTGATYEQYF
TGCAGCGTTACAGGGGCAACGTACGAGCAGTACTTC
>TRBJ2-5|many|TRBV11-2|TRBD1
CASSEDRGFQETQYF
TGTGCCAGCAGCGAGGACAGGGGGTTCCAAGAGACCCAGTACTTC
>TRBJ1-5|many|TRBV10-2|.
CASRGPGTASNQPQHF
TGCGCCAGCAGGGGGCCGGGGACGGCTAGCAATCAGCCCCAGCATTTT
>TRBJ1-5|few|TRBV2|.
CASSEARGQIQHF
TGTGCCAGCAGTGAAGCGAGAGGACAGATCCAGCATTTT
>TRBJ2-3|.|TRBV9|TRBD2
CASSVGGLAGGPSTDTQYF
TGTGCCAGCAGCGTAGGAGGTTTAGCGGGGGGGCCTAGCACAGATACGCAGTATTTT
>TRBJ2-7|.|TRBV6-2/TRBV6-3|TRBD2
CASRTSGAGYEQYF
TGTGCCAGCAGAACTAGCGGGGCCGGGTACGAGCAGTACTTC